Presented here are 20 T cell receptor beta chains from one specimen sequenced in a study of blood T cells in healthy people across ages. Alongside a J-beta primer mix, a sample-barcoded 5' primer served in a second PCR lasting about 6 to 12 cycles. TCRdb re-called the 5' RACE reads through MiXCR, storing one row per CDR3 protein. The sample includes about 1.1 million distinct CDR3 sequences, 35% to 40% seen only once; the top ten take around 14%. The specimen was blood. Source of these receptors: a man aged 18 to 29 in good health.

V gene TRBV6-5 combines with J gene TRBJ1-5; D remains ambiguous. V lost 0 bases, J lost 0 bases, and 6 bases lay in between. CDR3 size: 15 residues. The germline CDR1 and CDR2 sequences are MNHEY and SVGAGI. CDR3 DNA sequence: TGTGCCAGCAGTTACTCGCAAAATAGCAATCAGCCCCAGCATTTT. As protein: CASSYSQNSNQPQHF.

V usage is TRBV28 and J usage is TRBJ2-7; D remains ambiguous. CDR1 MDHEN and CDR2 SYDVKM come from the germline V gene. This CDR3 spans 16 amino acids. Trimming shortened V by 3 bases and J by 7 bases, and 22 bases separated the two germline ends. The CDR3 bases are TGTGCCAGCAGTTTTGGCGGACCCGCCTCCTACAATGAGCAGTACTTC. Its protein product is CASSFGGPASYNEQYF.

In this sample, this clonotype turned up a few times. The genes are TRBV5-4 and TRBJ1-2, with D perhaps matching TRBD1 (5 bases). The germline V gene encodes CDR1 SGHNT and CDR2 YYREEE (reference sequence). Between the trimmed V and J ends, which lost 0 bases and 8 bases, there was a span of 14 bases. The CDR3 totals 14 residues. CDR3: CASSLEGPPRGYTF. In DNA form, the CDR3 reads TGTGCCAGCAGCTTGGAGGGGCCGCCGCGAGGCTACACCTTC.

As regards this clonotype: Mismatch with germline at one junction end may stem from a read error. The chain recombines TRBV9 with TRBJ2-2; a possible D gene is TRBD1 (5 bases). The CDR3 runs 14 residues. Germline lookup yields CDR1 SGDLS and CDR2 YYNGEE. The CDR3 coding sequence is TGTGCCAGCAGCCCCTTCCAGGGCACCGAGGAGCTGTTTTTT. Translating it yields CASSPFQGTEELFF.

The rearrangement uses TRBV27 and TRBJ1-1; D is ambiguous. This CDR3 has 13 amino acids. Germline assignment: CDR1 MNHEY and CDR2 SMNVEV (reference sequence). The V gene lost 6 bases and the J gene lost 1 base, with 9 bases spanning the gap. The CDR3 loop is CASSRWENTEAFF. CDR3 bases: TGTGCCAGCAGCCGATGGGAGAACACTGAAGCTTTCTTT.

This clonotype has just a few counts. The chain has TRBV7-2 and TRBJ1-1; D not resolved. The V end was cut by 7 bases, the J end by 4 bases, with 16 bases between. CDR3 length: 14 amino acids. Germline V gene lookup returns CDR1 SGHTA and CDR2 FQGNSA. CDR3 protein: CASNEGFGSTEAFF. Written as DNA, the CDR3 is TGTGCCAGCAACGAGGGATTTGGTTCCACTGAAGCTTTCTTT.

V gene TRBV20-1 combines with J gene TRBJ2-7, with D perhaps being TRBD1 or TRBD2 (6 bases each). Trimming cost V 3 bases and J 2 bases, with 23 bases left between them. This CDR3 region has 17 residues. Germline V lookup: CDR1 DFQATT, CDR2 SNEGSKA (reference sequence). In nucleotides, the CDR3 is TGCAGTGCTAGGGGGGGCACAAAAAAGCGGAGTGCCTACGAGCAGTACTTC. It is translated as CSARGGTKKRSAYEQYF.

J is TRBJ2-3 and V is TRBV9; D unclear. V gave up 3 bases and J gave up 0 bases, with 8 bases separating them. The germline gives CDR1 SGDLS, CDR2 YYNGEE. The CDR3 has 14 residues. CDR3 bases: TGTGCCAGCAGCGACCAACCAAGCACAGATACGCAGTATTTT. This encodes CASSDQPSTDTQYF.

The chain links TRBV7-2 to TRBJ2-3; 8 nucleotides align to TRBD2. The CDR3 extends over 16 amino acids. V dropped 4 bases and J dropped 0; count of bases not matched to a gene: 6. Germline CDR1 and CDR2: SGHTA and FQGNSA. The CDR3 DNA is TGTGCCAGCAGCTCTGTAGCGGGGCCTAGCACAGATACGCAGTATTTT. Residues: CASSSVAGPSTDTQYF.

The CDR3 is CASSPATGADTQYF. The CDR3 DNA follows: TGTGCCAGCTCACCAGCGACAGGGGCGGATACGCAGTATTTT. The V gene is TRBV18, the J gene TRBJ2-3; 8 positions match TRBD1. The CDR3 covers 14 residues. Trimming at V came to 2 bases and at J to 6 bases, leaving 4 bases not matched to a gene. In germline, CDR1 is KGHSH, CDR2 LQKENI.

A word on this clonotype: Given the absence of the conserved phenylalanine or tryptophan at the CDR3 end, a read error is likely. V and J are TRBV7-7 and TRBJ2-3; possibly TRBD1 for D (6 bases). Germline values: CDR1 SSHAT, CDR2 FNYEAQ (reference sequence). The CDR3 runs 15 residues. CDR3 region: CASSQGRLRTDTQYY. DNA for the CDR3: TGTGCTAGCAGCCAGGGGAGACTACGCACAGATACGCAGTATTAT.

DNA for the CDR3: TGCAGCGGTGTGGGTCCAGATACGCAGTATTTT. Translating it yields CSGVGPDTQYF. The chain carries TRBV29-1 and TRBJ2-3, with no clear D. The CDR3 has 11 amino acids. Germline V gene sequence: CDR1 SQVTM, CDR2 ANQGSEA. Trimming removed 7 bases at V and 4 bases at J, with 9 bases between.

The V and J genes are TRBV6-5 and TRBJ2-5; the match to TRBD1 covers 7 bases. The ends lost 0 bases at V and 1 base at J; junction bases unmatched: 2. This CDR3 is built from 15 residues. Germline CDR1 reads MNHEY; CDR2 reads SVGAGI. The CDR3, as DNA: TGTGCCAGCAGTTACTCGACAGGGATCCAAGAGACCCAGTACTTC. Its protein is CASSYSTGIQETQYF.

This clonotype was counted a few times. This chain joins TRBV10-3 and TRBJ2-4; D possibly matches TRBD1 or TRBD2 (5 bases each). TRBJ2-7 matches the DNA end more closely, so the J call is doubtful. The CDR3 contains 14 residues. Germline CDR1 is ENHRY and CDR2 is SYGVKD. The CDR3 sequence: CAIQIPGRIYEQYF. The CDR3 region has the DNA TGTGCCATCCAGATACCGGGACGGATTTACGAGCAGTACTTC.

The V gene is TRBV6-6, the J gene TRBJ2-1; D gene ambiguous. V lost 7 bases and J 4 bases, leaving 5 bases between the germline ends. CDR1 and CDR2 (germline): MNHNY, SVGAGI (reference sequence). The CDR3 covers 11 residues. CDR3 sequence: CASTKYNEQFF. The CDR3 coding sequence is TGTGCCAGCACGAAGTACAATGAGCAGTTCTTC.

The chain is built from TRBV20-1 and TRBJ1-1; no definite D call. Germline assignment: CDR1 DFQATT and CDR2 SNEGSKA (reference sequence). Trimming cost V 0 bases and J 3 bases, with 2 bases left between them. The CDR3 loop spans 11 amino acids. CDR3 protein: CSAREDTEAFF. CDR3 sequence (DNA): TGCAGTGCTAGAGAGGACACTGAAGCTTTCTTT.

The V call is TRBV29-1, the J call TRBJ1-2; D remains ambiguous. V gave up 4 bases and J gave up 7 bases, with 19 bases separating them. Germline CDR1 and CDR2: SQVTM and ANQGSEA. The CDR3 length is 14 residues. Here the CDR3 reads CSVVAGLQSLGYTF. The CDR3 coding sequence is TGCAGCGTTGTCGCAGGCCTCCAGTCCCTTGGCTACACCTTC. Based on the CDR3 plus reference TRBV29-1 and TRBJ1-2, the full variable domain is SAVISQKPSRDICQRGTSLTIQCQVDSQVTMMFWYRQQPGQSLTLIATANQGSEATYESGFVIDKFPISRPNLTFSTLTVSNMSPEDSSIYLCSVVAGLQSLGYTFGSGTRLTVV.

Note on this clonotype: One end of the junction fails to match germline, which may point to a read error. J is TRBJ1-3 and V is TRBV12-3 or TRBV12-4; 7 bases fit TRBD1. The CDR3 runs to 19 residues. In DNA form, the CDR3 reads TGTGCCGGCAGTTTACCAGTTAAAACCTATCGACAGGGCAGAAACACCATATATTTT. It encodes CAGSLPVKTYRQGRNTIYF.

The chain uses TRBV4-1 and TRBJ1-5, with D possibly TRBD1 on 5 matching bases. From germline, CDR1 is MGHRA and CDR2 YSYEKL. The V end lost 3 bases, the J end lost 0 bases, and 12 bases lay between the germline ends. The CDR3 covers 16 residues. The CDR3 DNA reads as TGCGCCAGCAGCCATTCCGGGGGGGTTAGCAATCAGCCCCAGCATTTT. Protein sequence: CASSHSGGVSNQPQHF.

This clonotype appeared a few times. The chain employs TRBV6-1 and TRBJ1-5, with D unclear. Trimming removed 2 bases from V and 7 bases from J, with 9 bases in between. This CDR3 is built from 13 residues. Germline assignment: CDR1 MNHNS and CDR2 SASEGT. CDR3 residues: CASSELIGQPQHF. In DNA form, the CDR3 reads TGTGCCAGCAGTGAATTGATCGGGCAGCCCCAGCATTTT.